The rows below give T cell receptor beta chains drawn from one sample of a study of cytomegalovirus exposure and HLA in healthy donors. Produced via immunoSEQ multiplex PCR; TCRdb's table is partial and in-frame only. The sample shows about 59,000 clones, 83% of them seen only once. The sequencing sample was made of PBMCs. The receptor set was obtained from a human donor in good health. Each CDR3 is given with its conserved first and last residue. A D gene is named only where the DNA matches it firmly. Rows give clone size only sometimes, using once, few, many, or a class for an expanded clone.

J	D	V	size	DNA	CDR3
TRBJ1-4	.	TRBV5-1	.	TGCGCCAGCAGCCCCTCTGGAGGGTACGGTGAAAAACTGTTTTTT	CASSPSGGYGEKLFF
TRBJ2-7	.	TRBV7-8	.	TGTGCCAGCAGCCTAACCTACGAGCAGTACTTC	CASSLTYEQYF
TRBJ1-2	TRBD1	TRBV5-1	.	TGCGCCAGCAGCCAAGACAGGGTTTCAAACTATGGCTACACCTTC	CASSQDRVSNYGYTF
TRBJ2-7	.	TRBV27	.	TGTGCCAGCAGTTTCCCTACGTGGGGGGGCCTTACCTACGAGCAGTACTTC	CASSFPTWGGLTYEQYF
TRBJ2-7	.	TRBV4-1	.	TGCGCCAGCAGCCAAGATTCGAGAAGTCGCGGGGTCGGCGCCTACGAGCAGTACTTC	CASSQDSRSRGVGAYEQYF
TRBJ2-2	.	TRBV9	.	TGTGCCAGCGCCCTAGCCCCAGCGGGACACCAGGAGCTGTTTTTT	CASALAPAGHQELFF
TRBJ2-7	.	TRBV28	.	TGTGCCAGCTCAAGAGTTTCCTACGAGCAGTACTTC	CASSRVSYEQYF
TRBJ2-7	TRBD1	TRBV5-1	.	TGCGCCAGCAGCCCACGGGGACAGTTCTACGAGCAGTACTTC	CASSPRGQFYEQYF
TRBJ1-2	TRBD1	TRBV19	.	TGTGCCAGTAAAGACAGGGATGCTAACTATGGCTACACCTTC	CASKDRDANYGYTF
TRBJ1-2	.	TRBV18	.	TGTGCCAGCTCGCTTGCATCAGGGGCAGACAACTATGGCTACACCTTC	CASSLASGADNYGYTF
TRBJ2-7	.	TRBV7-8	.	TGTGCCAGCAGCACATATTTCTTCGGGGGCTCCTACGAGCAGTACTTC	CASSTYFFGGSYEQYF
TRBJ2-7	TRBD2	TRBV11-3	.	TGTGCCAGCAGCTTAGAAGCGGGAGCTGTCGAGCAGTACTTC	CASSLEAGAVEQYF
TRBJ1-4	.	TRBV4-3	.	TGCGCCAGCAGCCAAGATTGGATGAGGGAGGGAAAACTGTTTTTT	CASSQDWMREGKLFF
TRBJ2-1	TRBD2	TRBV6-1	.	TGTGCCAGCAGTCAAGCGGGGGGTGAGTGGCAGTTCTTC	CASSQAGGEWQFF
TRBJ2-2	.	TRBV29-1	.	TGCAGCGTCTACAGGGAAAACACCGGGGAGCTGTTTTTT	CSVYRENTGELFF
TRBJ1-3	TRBD1	TRBV6-5	.	TGTGCCAGCACCCCAGGGGGTTCTGGAAACACCATATATTTT	CASTPGGSGNTIYF
TRBJ2-2	.	TRBV9	.	TGTGCCAGCAGCGTCAACGGGGGAGTTGTCGGGGAGCTGTTTTTT	CASSVNGGVVGELFF
TRBJ2-3	TRBD2	TRBV7-2	.	TGTGCCAGCAGCTTAGCGCTAACTAGCGGGTGGGCAGATACGCAGTATTTT	CASSLALTSGWADTQYF
TRBJ2-1	TRBD2	TRBV19	.	TGTGCCAGTAGCGAACCGGGACTAGCGGGTGGACACAATGAGCAGTTCTTC	CASSEPGLAGGHNEQFF
TRBJ2-2	TRBD1	TRBV5-1	.	TGCGCCAGCAGCCCGGACAGGGGTGAAGGCGGGGAGCTGTTTTTT	CASSPDRGEGGELFF
TRBJ2-7	TRBD2	TRBV5-6	.	TGTGCCAGCAGCTTGTATGGTAGCGGGGGGGCAGCCTACGAGCAGTACTTC	CASSLYGSGGAAYEQYF
TRBJ2-2	.	TRBV25-1	.	TGTGCCAGCAGTGAGGAATCCCCGGGGAACACCGGGGAGCTGTTTTTT	CASSEESPGNTGELFF
TRBJ2-7	TRBD2	TRBV14	.	TGTGCCAGCAGCCTCATGACTAGCGGGCCAGACTACGAGCAGTACTTC	CASSLMTSGPDYEQYF
TRBJ2-2	.	TRBV11-3	.	TGTGCCAGCAGCTCGCTACAGGCGGACGGGGAGCTGTTTTTT	CASSSLQADGELFF
TRBJ2-1	TRBD2	TRBV6-4	.	TGTGCCAGCAGTGACTCTAGCGGGAGTTACAATGAGCAGTTCTTC	CASSDSSGSYNEQFF
TRBJ2-6	.	TRBV11-2	.	TGTGCCAGCAGCTTACAAAGCAGGGCTGGGGCCAACGTCCTGACTTTC	CASSLQSRAGANVLTF
TRBJ2-2	.	TRBV5-4	.	TGTGCCAGCAGCTTGTTCGACAGGCCGAACACCGGGGAGCTGTTTTTT	CASSLFDRPNTGELFF
TRBJ2-3	.	TRBV9	.	TGTGCCAGCAGCGTTAGCGGAAGCACAGATACGCAGTATTTT	CASSVSGSTDTQYF
TRBJ2-1	.	TRBV29-1	few	TGCAGCGCCATCCAAGGGAGCTACAATGAGCAGTTCTTC	CSAIQGSYNEQFF
TRBJ1-4	TRBD1	TRBV18	few	TGTGCCAGCTCACCACTTCAGGGGGCGACTGAAAAACTGTTTTTT	CASSPLQGATEKLFF
TRBJ2-7	.	TRBV18	few	TGTGCCAGCTCACCCCCCAGGGAACCCTACGAGCAGTACTTC	CASSPPREPYEQYF
TRBJ2-1	TRBD1	TRBV11-2	.	TGTGCCAGCAGCACGGGGGGCCTGACAGGGGGCTTATACAATGAGCAGTTCTTC	CASSTGGLTGGLYNEQFF
TRBJ1-5	.	TRBV19	.	TGTGCCAGTACCGGGGTCCCAAATCAGCCCCAGCATTTT	CASTGVPNQPQHF
TRBJ2-2	TRBD2	TRBV7-2	.	TGTGCCAGCAGCTTAGTATTAGCGGGAGAGGACACCGGGGAGCTGTTTTTT	CASSLVLAGEDTGELFF
TRBJ2-3	.	TRBV20-1	.	TGCAGTGCTATGCCACGGGATACGCAGTATTTT	CSAMPRDTQYF
TRBJ1-1	TRBD1	TRBV10-3	.	TGTGCCATCAGGGGGGACAGGGGGTTCCCTGAAGCTTTCTTT	CAIRGDRGFPEAFF
TRBJ1-6	.	TRBV28	.	TGTGCCAGCAGTCTCGGGGTAACTAATTCACCCCTCCACTTT	CASSLGVTNSPLHF
TRBJ1-2	.	TRBV28	.	TGTGCCAGCAGTCCGGTGGGGGGATACTATGGCTACACCTTC	CASSPVGGYYGYTF
TRBJ2-3	.	TRBV5-4	.	TGTGCCAGCAGCTGGGGCCAGGGGGGAGATACGCAGTATTTT	CASSWGQGGDTQYF
TRBJ2-1	.	TRBV4-1	.	TGCGCCAGCAGCCAAGCAAGCTACTACAATGAGCAGTTCTTC	CASSQASYYNEQFF
TRBJ2-5	.	TRBV5-1	few	TGCGCCAGCAGCTTGGGACAGCCCCAAGAGACCCAGTACTTC	CASSLGQPQETQYF
TRBJ2-1	.	TRBV25-1	.	TGTGCCAGCAGATCACAGGGCGGGTACAATGAGCAGTTCTTC	CASRSQGGYNEQFF
TRBJ2-7	TRBD1	TRBV10-3	.	TGTGCCATCAGTGAGTGGGGACAGGGAGAAAACGAGCAGTACTTC	CAISEWGQGENEQYF
TRBJ2-3	TRBD1	TRBV6-1	.	TGTGCCAGCAAACGGACAGGGATGGCAGATACGCAGTATTTT	CASKRTGMADTQYF
TRBJ1-5	.	TRBV5-8	.	TGTGCCAGCAGCTGGAGCTTAGATCAGCCCCAGCATTTT	CASSWSLDQPQHF
TRBJ2-2	TRBD2	TRBV5-1	.	TGCGCCAGCACCACCGCGGGAGGCCCGAACACCGGGGAGCTGTTTTTT	CASTTAGGPNTGELFF
TRBJ1-1	.	TRBV4-3	.	TGCGCCAGCAGCCAAGAAGTTTCCTTTGGTTCCGGGGTACGAGAAGCTTTCTTT	CASSQEVSFGSGVREAFF
TRBJ2-1	TRBD2	TRBV7-3	.	TGTGCCAGCAGCTTAGTGAGGCGGGAGGTTACTGGCAGGAATGAGCAGTTCTTC	CASSLVRREVTGRNEQFF
TRBJ2-1	TRBD2	TRBV10-3	.	TGTGCCATCAGTGGGGCTAGCGGGGGAATCAATGAGCAGTTCTTC	CAISGASGGINEQFF
TRBJ2-7	.	TRBV7-2	.	TGTGCCAGCAGCCCCAGTACTGCGGGCGCCTACGAGCAGTACTTC	CASSPSTAGAYEQYF
TRBJ2-7	.	TRBV6-1	.	TGTGCCAGCATAGCGCGGAGCTCCTACGAGCAGTACTTC	CASIARSSYEQYF